What follows describes a single T cell receptor beta chain. Its antigen is still unknown. These data originate in a study of T cell clones after liver transplantation. CDR1 SNHLY and CDR2 FYNNEI come from the germline V gene. CDR3 length equals 14 residues. Trimming at V came to 6 bases and at J to 9 bases, leaving 10 bases not matched to a gene. Profiling relied on immunoSEQ multiplex PCR, and the TCRdb table lists in-frame clones only, not all of them. The profile shows 55,000 to 70,000 clones, about 92% of them singletons. Findings and limits, study-wide: The donor-reactive repertoire was only partly measurable in two subjects, lacking donor cells. Post-transplant time points were not standardized, so conclusions are preliminary. Donor-reactive sequences fell more than third party-reactive ones, suggesting partial deletion.

Sequenced here: CD4+ T cells from blood, sampled approximately 26 months after liver transplant. This chain joins TRBV2 and TRBJ1-5, with 8 nucleotides matching TRBD1. The origin of this receptor is a human patient who received a liver transplant. Part of the T cell pool may stem from the graft donor. CDR3 coding DNA: TGTGCCAGCAGCCTCCTTGGACAGGGAGCGCCCCAGCATTTT. Protein: CASSLLGQGAPQHF.